This T cell receptor (beta chain) was sequenced during a study of blood T cell repertoires in COVID-19. Study-level information: The United States, Italy and Spain provided the acute and convalescent COVID-19 samples.

The repertoire was sequenced with immunoSEQ multiplex PCR; TCRdb's copy has only in-frame clones and lacks some. Among 65,000 to 90,000 clones listed, more than 75% were seen once. Germline CDR1 is MDHEN and CDR2 is SYDVKM. The V end lost 8 bases, the J end lost 1 base, and 18 bases lay between the germline ends. This CDR3 has 16 residues. Specimen: peripheral blood. This clonotype originated in a man in his forties or fifties with active COVID-19. The chain uses TRBV28 and TRBJ1-3, with D possibly being TRBD1 (5 bases). CDR3 DNA: TGTGCCAGCGGCTCCTTGGGGGGGGTGTCTGGAAACACCATATATTTT. Translating gives CASGSLGGVSGNTIYF.